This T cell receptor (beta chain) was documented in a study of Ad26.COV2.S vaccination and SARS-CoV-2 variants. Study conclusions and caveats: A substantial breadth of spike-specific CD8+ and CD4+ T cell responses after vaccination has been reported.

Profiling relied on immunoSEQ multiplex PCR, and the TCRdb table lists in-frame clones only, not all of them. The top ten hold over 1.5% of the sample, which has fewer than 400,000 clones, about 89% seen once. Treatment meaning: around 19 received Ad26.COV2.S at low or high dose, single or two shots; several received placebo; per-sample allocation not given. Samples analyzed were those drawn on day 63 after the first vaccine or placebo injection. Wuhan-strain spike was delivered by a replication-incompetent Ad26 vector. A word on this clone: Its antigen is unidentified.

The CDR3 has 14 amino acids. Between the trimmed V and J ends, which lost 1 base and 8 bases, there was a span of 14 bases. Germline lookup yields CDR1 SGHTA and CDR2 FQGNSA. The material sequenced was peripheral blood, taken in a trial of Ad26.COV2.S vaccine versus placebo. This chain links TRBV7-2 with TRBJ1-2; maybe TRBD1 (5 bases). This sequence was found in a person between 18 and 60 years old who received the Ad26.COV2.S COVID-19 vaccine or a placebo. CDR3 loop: CASSLDGQGVGYTF. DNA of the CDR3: TGTGCCAGCAGCTTAGATGGGCAGGGAGTAGGCTACACCTTC.